The 10 T cell receptor beta chains listed next were all sequenced from one sample in a study of CD8 T cells in ankylosing spondylitis. From the 5' RACE reads, TCRdb called clonotypes with MiXCR, one entry per CDR3 protein. Among 150,000 to 200,000 distinct CDR3 sequences listed, 30% to 40% were seen once. Sequencing was performed on synovial fluid, either unsorted or a sorted T cell fraction (not recorded which). The receptors stem from a male donor with ankylosing spondylitis.

The chain is built from TRBV28 and TRBJ1-5; D is undetermined. CDR1 MDHEN and CDR2 SYDVKM come from the germline V gene. Trimming took off 0 bases at V and 4 bases at J, with 7 bases between the two ends. This CDR3 is built from 14 residues. Here the CDR3 reads CASSLWGSNQPQHF. The CDR3 DNA reads TGTGCCAGCAGTTTATGGGGCAGTAATCAGCCCCAGCATTTT.

The chain links TRBV15 to TRBJ1-5; D might be TRBD1 (6 bases). V gave up 3 bases and J gave up 3 bases, with 12 bases separating them. The CDR3 length is 15 residues. Germline V gene data show CDR1 as LNHNV and CDR2 as YYDKDF (reference sequence). The CDR3 DNA reads as TGTGCCACCAGCAGTCCGGGACACTCCAATCAGCCCCAGCATTTT. Its translation is CATSSPGHSNQPQHF. Full variable domain (missing parts from reference TRBV15 and TRBJ1-5): DAMVIQNPRYQVTQFGKPVTLSCSQTLNHNVMYWYQQKSSQAPKLLFHYYDKDFNNEADTPDNFQSRRPNTSFCFLDIRSPGLGDTAMYLCATSSPGHSNQPQHFGDGTRLSIL.

The rearrangement links TRBV29-1 to TRBJ2-2; D is unclear. Germline values: CDR1 SQVTM, CDR2 ANQGSEA. V shed 6 bases and J shed 1 base, with 6 bases lying between them. This CDR3 contains 12 residues. CDR3 nucleotide sequence: TGCAGCGTCCAGCAGAACACCGGGGAGCTGTTTTTT. This sequence encodes CSVQQNTGELFF.

The chain uses TRBV20-1 and TRBJ1-6; D call uncertain. Germline CDR1 is DFQATT and CDR2 is SNEGSKA (reference sequence). The CDR3 has 15 residues. Trimming stripped 6 bases from V and 1 base from J, with 13 bases between. The CDR3 sequence: CSAQRGGSYNSPLHF. In DNA form, the CDR3 reads TGCAGTGCCCAGAGAGGAGGGTCCTATAATTCACCCCTCCACTTT.

This chain joins TRBV20-1 and TRBJ1-5, with TRBD1 as a possible D gene (6 bases). Germline CDR1 is DFQATT and CDR2 is SNEGSKA (reference sequence). The CDR3 spans 16 residues. V was clipped by 4 bases and J by 0 bases, with 16 bases between them. In DNA form, the CDR3 reads TGCAGTGCTACCCTGACAGGATCGTTTAGCAATCAGCCCCAGCATTTT. It translates to CSATLTGSFSNQPQHF.

This chain uses TRBV2 with TRBJ2-5; TRBD2 aligns across 9 bases. Trimming removed 7 bases from V and 5 bases from J; junction bases left unmatched: 14. The CDR3 contains 16 residues. Germline assignment: CDR1 SNHLY and CDR2 FYNNEI. CDR3 DNA sequence: TGTGCCAGCATTCCCCCTCCGGGACTAGCCTTGGAGACCCAGTACTTC. Translated, it gives CASIPPPGLALETQYF.

The chain joins TRBV2 to TRBJ1-6, with TRBD1 as a possible D gene (6 bases). With 4 bases removed from V and 8 bases from J, the gap between germline ends came to 9 bases. CDR3 size: 13 residues. The germline V gene has CDR1 SNHLY and CDR2 FYNNEI. The CDR3 here is CASSAYRDSPLHF. CDR3 DNA: TGTGCCAGCAGTGCCTACAGGGATTCACCCCTCCACTTT.

This clonotype was seen ten or more times. This sequence joins TRBV29-1 and TRBJ2-1, with D possibly TRBD2 on 7 matching bases. The germline V gene encodes CDR1 SQVTM and CDR2 ANQGSEA. The V gene lost 5 bases and the J gene lost 8 bases, with 22 bases spanning the gap. The CDR3 loop spans 15 amino acids. In nucleotides, the CDR3 is TGCAGCGTTCCCCCTGGGGGCGGGAGCGTCCATGAGCAGTTCTTC. Translating it yields CSVPPGGGSVHEQFF.

Here the CDR3 DNA reads TGCGCCAGCAGCTTAAAACAACCGGGACGGACCACCTTATACAATGAGCAGTTCTTC. This gives the protein CASSLKQPGRTTLYNEQFF. The rearrangement links TRBV5-1 to TRBJ2-1; perhaps D is TRBD1 or TRBD2 (5 bases each). The CDR3 runs to 19 residues. Trimming left V 2 bases short and J 4 bases short, with 25 bases between. Germline V gives CDR1 SGHRS, CDR2 YFSETQ.

This clonotype has just a few counts. The rearrangement uses TRBV11-2 and TRBJ2-7; 10 bases are shared with TRBD2. V dropped 2 bases and J dropped 1; count of bases not matched to a gene: 5. CDR3 length: 16 amino acids. Germline V gene sequence: CDR1 SGHAT, CDR2 FQNNGV. CDR3 residues: CASSLTSGAGSYEQYF. The CDR3 bases are TGTGCCAGCAGCTTAACTAGCGGGGCTGGGTCCTACGAGCAGTACTTC.